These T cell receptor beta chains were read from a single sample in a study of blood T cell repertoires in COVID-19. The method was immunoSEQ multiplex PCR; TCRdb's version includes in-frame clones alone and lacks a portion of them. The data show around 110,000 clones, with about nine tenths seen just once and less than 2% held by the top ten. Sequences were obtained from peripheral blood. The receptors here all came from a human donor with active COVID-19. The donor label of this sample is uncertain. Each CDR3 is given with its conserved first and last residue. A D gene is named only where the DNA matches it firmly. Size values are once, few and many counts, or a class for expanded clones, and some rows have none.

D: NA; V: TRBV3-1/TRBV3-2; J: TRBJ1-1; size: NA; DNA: TGTGCCAGCAGCCGAACAGGGTCTGAAGCTTTCTTT; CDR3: CASSRTGSEAFF
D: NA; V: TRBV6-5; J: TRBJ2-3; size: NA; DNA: TGTGCCAGCATGATGGGGCCTATCACAGATACGCAGTATTTT; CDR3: CASMMGPITDTQYF
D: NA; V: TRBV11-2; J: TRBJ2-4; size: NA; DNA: TGTGCCAGCAGCTTAGGGCCGGCCAAAAACATTCAGTACTTC; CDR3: CASSLGPAKNIQYF
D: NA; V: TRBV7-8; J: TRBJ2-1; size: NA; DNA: TGTGCCAGCAGCCCGGGTCGGGGGTCCTACAATGAGCAGTTCTTC; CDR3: CASSPGRGSYNEQFF
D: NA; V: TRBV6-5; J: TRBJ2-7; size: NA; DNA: TGTGCCAGCGGAAGGGGTCTCCCAACCTACGAGCAGTACTTC; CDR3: CASGRGLPTYEQYF
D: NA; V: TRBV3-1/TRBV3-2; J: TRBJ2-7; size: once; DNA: TGTGCCAGCAGCCAAGATGTCTTTCGGGTTGACGAGCAGTACTTC; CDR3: CASSQDVFRVDEQYF
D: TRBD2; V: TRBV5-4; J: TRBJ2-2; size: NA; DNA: TGTGCCAGCAGCTCCCGGGGACTAGCTACCACCGGGGAGCTGTTTTTT; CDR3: CASSSRGLATTGELFF
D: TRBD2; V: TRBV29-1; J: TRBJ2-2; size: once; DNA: TGCAGCGTTCCGGGACTAGCGAGAACCGGGGAGCTGTTTTTT; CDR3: CSVPGLARTGELFF
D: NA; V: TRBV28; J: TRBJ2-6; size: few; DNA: TGTGCCAGCAGTTCCTATGGCTCTGGGGCCAACGTCCTGACTTTC; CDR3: CASSSYGSGANVLTF
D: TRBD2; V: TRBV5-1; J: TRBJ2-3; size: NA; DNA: TGCGCCAGCAGCCCGGGGGAGCGGGGGATCATGCGGGTTTTACCTGCCTATTTT; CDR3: CASSPGERGIMRVLPAYF
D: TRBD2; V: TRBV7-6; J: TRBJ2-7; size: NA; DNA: TGTGCCAGCAGCTTCCGGACTAGCGGGAGCTACGAGCAGTACTTC; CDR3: CASSFRTSGSYEQYF
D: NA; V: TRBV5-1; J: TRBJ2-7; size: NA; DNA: TGCGCCAGCAGCTGGCCGGGGTCCTACGAGCAGTACTTC; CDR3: CASSWPGSYEQYF
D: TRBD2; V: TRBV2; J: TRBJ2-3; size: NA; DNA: TGTGCCAGCAGTGCCTTCGGTAGCGGGGCATTAGATACGCAGTATTTT; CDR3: CASSAFGSGALDTQYF
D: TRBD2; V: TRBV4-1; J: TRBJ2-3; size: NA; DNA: TGCGCCAGCAGCCAGGAACTAGCGGGGATCAGCACAGATACGCAGTATTTT; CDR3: CASSQELAGISTDTQYF
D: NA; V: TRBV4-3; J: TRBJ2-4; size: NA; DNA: TGCGCCAGCAGCCAAGATATTGGGGGAGGCAAAAACATTCAGTACTTC; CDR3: CASSQDIGGGKNIQYF
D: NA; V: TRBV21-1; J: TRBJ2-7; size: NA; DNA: TGTGCCAGCAGCAAAGCGGATAAGGGACAGGGAACCTTCGAGCAGTACTTC; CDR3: CASSKADKGQGTFEQYF
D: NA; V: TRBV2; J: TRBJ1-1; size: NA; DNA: TGTGCCAGCAGTGAACAAGTAGTCACTGAAGCTTTCTTT; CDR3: CASSEQVVTEAFF
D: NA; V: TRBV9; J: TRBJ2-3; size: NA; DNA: TGTGCCAGCAGCGTAGGAGGCCGCACAGATACGCAGTATTTT; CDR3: CASSVGGRTDTQYF
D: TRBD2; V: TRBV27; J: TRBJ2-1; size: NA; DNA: TGTGCCAGCAGTTTAGGGAGGGCGGGACTAGCTTACAATGAGCAGTTCTTC; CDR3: CASSLGRAGLAYNEQFF
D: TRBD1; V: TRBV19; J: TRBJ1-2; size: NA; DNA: TGTGCCAGTAGTACCGACAGGGGCGGCTACACCTTC; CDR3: CASSTDRGGYTF
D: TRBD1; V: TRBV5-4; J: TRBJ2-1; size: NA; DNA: TGTGCCAGCAGCTCCGGGACAGGGGCGATGAATGAGCAGTTCTTC; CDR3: CASSSGTGAMNEQFF
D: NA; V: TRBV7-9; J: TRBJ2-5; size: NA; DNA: TGTGCCAGCAGCTGGGGGGAAGAGACCCAGTACTTC; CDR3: CASSWGEETQYF
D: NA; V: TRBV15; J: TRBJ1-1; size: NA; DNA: TGTGCCACCAGCAGAGAGGGGGGTTGGACTGAAGCTTTCTTT; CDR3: CATSREGGWTEAFF
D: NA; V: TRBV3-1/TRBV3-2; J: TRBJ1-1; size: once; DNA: TGTGCCAGCAGCCAAGGACAGGTTAACACTGAAGCTTTCTTT; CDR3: CASSQGQVNTEAFF
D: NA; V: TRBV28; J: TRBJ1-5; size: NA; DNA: TGTGCCAGCAGTTTAAGGCGGGAGGGAGTTAGGCCCCAGCATTTT; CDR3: CASSLRREGVRPQHF
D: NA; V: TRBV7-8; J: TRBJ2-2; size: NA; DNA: TGTGCCAGCAGCCCAAGCGCGAACACCGGGGAGCTGTTTTTT; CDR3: CASSPSANTGELFF
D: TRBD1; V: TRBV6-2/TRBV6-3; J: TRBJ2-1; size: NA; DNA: TGTGCCAGCAGTTACTCGACAGGGGCAAAGAATGAGCAGTTCTTC; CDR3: CASSYSTGAKNEQFF
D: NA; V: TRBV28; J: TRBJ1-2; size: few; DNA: TGTGCCAGCAGTTTACCTCAGGGAAACTATGGCTACACCTTC; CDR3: CASSLPQGNYGYTF
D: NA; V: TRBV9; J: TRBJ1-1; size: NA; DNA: TGTGCCAGCAGCCCTAGAGGAGTACTTAACGTCCGGACTGAAGCTTTCTTT; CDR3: CASSPRGVLNVRTEAFF
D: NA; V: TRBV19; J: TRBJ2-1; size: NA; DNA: TGTGCCAGTAGTATAGATCGAGGGGCAGGACAGTTTTTAAATGAGCAGTTCTTC; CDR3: CASSIDRGAGQFLNEQFF
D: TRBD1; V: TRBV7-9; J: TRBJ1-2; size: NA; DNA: TGTGCCAGCAGCTCACAGGGGGGGAGGTTTGGCTACACCTTC; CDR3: CASSSQGGRFGYTF
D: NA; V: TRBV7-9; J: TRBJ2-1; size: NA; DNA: TGTGCCAGCAGCTTTGAACTATTCAATGAGCAGTTCTTC; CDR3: CASSFELFNEQFF
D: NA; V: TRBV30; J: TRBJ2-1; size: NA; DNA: TGTGCCTGGAGTGCGAGCAATGAGCAGTTCTTC; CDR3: CAWSASNEQFF
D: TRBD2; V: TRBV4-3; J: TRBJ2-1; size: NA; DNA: TGCGCCAGCAGCCCTTTAGCGGGGGGGAACTACAATGAGCAGTTCTTC; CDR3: CASSPLAGGNYNEQFF
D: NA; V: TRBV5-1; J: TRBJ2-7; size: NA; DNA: TGCGCCAGCAGCCGGGACACGGCCTACGAGCAGTACTTC; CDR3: CASSRDTAYEQYF
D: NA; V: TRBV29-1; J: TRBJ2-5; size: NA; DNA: TGCAGCGTTGAAGTTTACAGGCAAGAGACCCAGTACTTC; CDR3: CSVEVYRQETQYF
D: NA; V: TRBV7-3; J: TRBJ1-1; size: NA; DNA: TGTGCCAGCAGCTTACAGGCCCTGAACACTGAAGCTTTCTTT; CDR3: CASSLQALNTEAFF
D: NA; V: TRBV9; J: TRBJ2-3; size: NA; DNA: TGTGCCAGCAGCGTAGGCGTTAGCGCGGTCACAGATACGCAGTATTTT; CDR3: CASSVGVSAVTDTQYF
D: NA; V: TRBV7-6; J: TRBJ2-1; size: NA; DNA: TGTGCCAGCAGCTTAGGAGCGACCCCGGGGTACAATGAGCAGTTCTTC; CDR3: CASSLGATPGYNEQFF
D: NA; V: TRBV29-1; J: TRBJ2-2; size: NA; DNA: TGCAGCGTGGGGGACGGAGGGCCCGGGGAGCTGTTTTTT; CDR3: CSVGDGGPGELFF
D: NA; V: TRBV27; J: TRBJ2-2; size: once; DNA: TGTGCCAGCAGTTTCAGACTAGACCACACCGGGGAGCTGTTTTTT; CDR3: CASSFRLDHTGELFF
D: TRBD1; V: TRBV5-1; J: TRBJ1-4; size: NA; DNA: TGCGCCAGCAGCTGGACAGGGACTAATGAAAAACTGTTTTTT; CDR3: CASSWTGTNEKLFF
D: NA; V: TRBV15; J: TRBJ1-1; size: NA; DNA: TGTGCCACCAGCAGAGTTCAGTTCACTGAAGCTTTCTTT; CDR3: CATSRVQFTEAFF
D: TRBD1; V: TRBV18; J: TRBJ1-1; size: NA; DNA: TGTGCCAGCTCACCTCAACTCGGGACAGGTGGGACTGAAGCTTTCTTT; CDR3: CASSPQLGTGGTEAFF
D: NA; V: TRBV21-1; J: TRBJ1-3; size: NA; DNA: TGTGCCAGCAGCAAAGATTGTCAGGGGCACAGCGGAAACACCATATATTTT; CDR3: CASSKDCQGHSGNTIYF
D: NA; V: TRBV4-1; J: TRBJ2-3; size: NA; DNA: TGCGCCAGCAGCCAAGGATCGGGTAACACAGATACGCAGTATTTT; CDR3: CASSQGSGNTDTQYF
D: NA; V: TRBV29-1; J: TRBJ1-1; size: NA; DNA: TGCAGCGTTCGCGGGGGCACGAACACTGAAGCTTTCTTT; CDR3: CSVRGGTNTEAFF
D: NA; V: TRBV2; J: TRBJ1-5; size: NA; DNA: TGTGCCAGCAGTGAAGCGCTTGGCAGGGGACAGCCCCAGCATTTT; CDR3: CASSEALGRGQPQHF
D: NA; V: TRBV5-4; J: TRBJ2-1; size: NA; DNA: TGTGCCAGCAGCTTGGGGGGGCGCTCCTACAATGAGCAGTTCTTC; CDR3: CASSLGGRSYNEQFF
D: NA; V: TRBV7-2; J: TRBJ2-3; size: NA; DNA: TGTGCCAGCAGCCAACGACAGAGCACAGATACGCAGTATTTT; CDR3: CASSQRQSTDTQYF
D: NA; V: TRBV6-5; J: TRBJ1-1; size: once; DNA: TGTGCCAGCAGTCCCCGACCGGGAGTGAACACTGAAGCTTTCTTT; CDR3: CASSPRPGVNTEAFF